These 20 T cell receptor beta chains came from one sample sequenced in a study of beta chain features in type 1 diabetes. Study-wide points: For Type 1 diabetes patients, all four CD4+ subsets carried TCRB CDR3s that were moderately but significantly shorter.

Isolated RNA was reverse transcribed in full, so expressed TCRB transcripts were sequenced. Produced via immunoSEQ multiplex PCR; TCRdb's table is partial and in-frame only. Here the sample spans fewer than 300,000 clones, 11% being singletons. No antigens are known for them. Source material: naive CD4+ T cells from blood. The receptors derive from a man under 40 with type 1 diabetes.

The chain has TRBV30 and TRBJ2-7; D gene ambiguous. The germline gives CDR1 GTSNPN, CDR2 SVGIG (reference sequence). The CDR3 length is 12 residues. Trimming cost V 5 bases and J 6 bases, with 14 bases left between them. The CDR3 reads CAWAPYTGEQYF. CDR3 nucleotide sequence: TGTGCCTGGGCCCCGTATACCGGCGAGCAGTACTTC.

The chain joins TRBV7-9 to TRBJ2-7; 10 bases line up with TRBD1. V was clipped by 4 bases and J by 4 bases; unmatched bases: 10. The CDR3 totals 16 residues. Germline CDR1 is SEHNR and CDR2 is FQNEAQ (reference sequence). The CDR3 is CASSSAGTGASYEQYF. The CDR3, as DNA: TGTGCCAGCAGCTCTGCCGGGACAGGGGCATCGTACGAGCAGTACTTC.

V gene TRBV28 combines with J gene TRBJ2-7, with 11 bases matching TRBD2. The J segment lost 2 bases and the V segment lost 6 bases, leaving 6 bases of the junction unmatched. The CDR3 totals 15 residues. Germline V lookup: CDR1 MDHEN, CDR2 SYDVKM. DNA for the CDR3: TGTGCCAGCAGCTCCGGGACTAGCGGAGCCTACGAGCAGTACTTC. Translation: CASSSGTSGAYEQYF.

The V gene is TRBV4-2, the J gene TRBJ1-2; D perhaps matches TRBD1 (5 bases). Per the germline V gene, CDR1 is LGHNA and CDR2 is YNFKEQ. CDR3 length: 12 residues. V was trimmed by 0 bases and J by 13 bases, leaving 12 bases between them. CDR3: CASSQEVGLRTF. In nucleotides, the CDR3 is TGTGCCAGCAGCCAAGAGGTGGGGCTCCGCACCTTC.

In this sample, this clone turned up a few times. The CDR3 loop reads CAWSRRGHADTQYF. For the CDR3, the DNA is TGTGCCTGGAGTCGCAGGGGGCACGCAGATACGCAGTATTTT. V gene TRBV30 combines with J gene TRBJ2-3; 8 nucleotides match TRBD1. Per germline, CDR1 GTSNPN and CDR2 SVGIG (reference sequence). The CDR3 is 14 residues long. Trimming cost V 2 bases and J 4 bases; bases outside gene matches: 5.

Only a few counts were recorded for this clone. The chain recombines TRBV7-8 with TRBJ2-3, with TRBD2 identical over 10 bases. Per germline, CDR1 SGHVS and CDR2 FQNEAQ. V shed 5 bases, J shed 2 bases, and the junction held 4 bases outside the gene matches. CDR3 length: 15 residues. The CDR3 nucleotides read TGTGCCAGCAGCCCTAGCGGGGGTAACACAGATACGCAGTATTTT. Its translation: CASSPSGGNTDTQYF.

V usage is TRBV5-1 and J usage is TRBJ2-7, with 8 bases lining up with TRBD1. V trimming: 4 bases; J trimming: 5 bases; junction bases outside the gene matches: 8. Germline V gene data show CDR1 as SGHRS and CDR2 as YFSETQ. The CDR3 has 14 amino acids. This chain's CDR3 is CASSQDRARDEQYF. CDR3 nucleotide sequence: TGCGCCAGCAGCCAGGACAGGGCTAGGGACGAGCAGTACTTC.

The chain couples TRBV11-1 to TRBJ2-7, with D maybe TRBD1 (7 bases). Looked up from germline, CDR1 is SGHAT and CDR2 is FQDESV (reference sequence). Trimming left V 6 bases short and J 5 bases short, with 11 bases between. This CDR3 is built from 12 residues. In DNA, the CDR3 is TGTGCCAGCAGTACCAGGGGGGACGAGCAGTACTTC. Protein: CASSTRGDEQYF. Full variable domain (outside the CDR3, taken from reference TRBV11-1 and TRBJ2-7): EAEVAQSPRYKITEKSQAVAFWCDPISGHATLYWYRQILGQGPELLVQFQDESVVDDSQLPKDRFSAERLKGVDSTLKIQPAELGDSAMYLCASSTRGDEQYFGPGTRLTVT.

In regard to this clone: The junction departs from the called germline gene at one end, perhaps through a read error. The chain couples TRBV5-4 to TRBJ1-5, with D unclear. Germline V gives CDR1 SGHNT, CDR2 YYREEE (reference sequence). The CDR3 runs 15 residues. DNA of the CDR3: TGCGCCAGCAGCCAAGTCTGGAGAGGCAATCAGCCCCAGCATTTT. As protein: CASSQVWRGNQPQHF. The full variable domain, its missing parts supplied by reference TRBV5-4 and TRBJ1-5, is ETGVTQSPTHLIKTRGQQVTLRCSSQSGHNTVSWYQQALGQGPQFIFQYYREEENGRGNFPPRFSGLQFPNYSSELNVNALELDDSALYLCASSQVWRGNQPQHFGDGTRLSIL.

This clone was seen a few times. This rearrangement joins TRBV4-3 to TRBJ1-1, with D perhaps matching TRBD1 (5 bases). Trimming took off 0 bases at V and 6 bases at J, with 11 bases between the two ends. Per the germline V gene, CDR1 is LGHNA and CDR2 is YSLEER. CDR3 size: 14 residues. CDR3 sequence reads: CASSQEGGVPEAFF. In DNA form, the CDR3 reads TGCGCCAGCAGCCAAGAGGGGGGTGTCCCTGAAGCTTTCTTT.

The V and J genes are TRBV5-1 and TRBJ1-1; D remains unclear. The CDR3 is 15 residues long. Between the trimmed V and J ends, which lost 4 bases and 3 bases, there was a span of 16 bases. Germline CDR1 reads SGHRS; CDR2 reads YFSETQ. In nucleotides, the CDR3 is TGCGCCAGCAGCGCCTCTCCGGGCGGGGACACTGAAGCTTTCTTT. As protein: CASSASPGGDTEAFF.

This clone appeared a few times. V is TRBV7-2 and J is TRBJ2-7; the D gene is possibly TRBD2 (6 bases). V was trimmed by 3 bases and J by 2 bases, leaving 11 bases between them. Germline V gene sequence: CDR1 SGHTA, CDR2 FQGNSA. CDR3 length: 14 residues. The CDR3 loop reads CASSLGRGAYEQYF. CDR3 coding DNA: TGTGCCAGCAGCTTGGGGCGGGGTGCCTACGAGCAGTACTTC.

This clone was counted between two and nine times. V is TRBV2 and J is TRBJ1-4; no clear D. From germline, CDR1 is SNHLY and CDR2 FYNNEI. The CDR3 spans 15 residues. Between the trimmed V and J ends, which lost 8 bases and 2 bases, there was a span of 15 bases. In DNA, the CDR3 is TGTGCCAGCCGACCTGGGAGGGTGACTAATGAAAAACTGTTTTTT. Translation: CASRPGRVTNEKLFF.

This clone has a handful of counts. The chain is built from TRBV6-1 and TRBJ1-6; perhaps TRBD1 as D (5 bases). The V and J ends lost 0 bases and 7 bases respectively, with 22 bases between them. Germline CDR1 MNHNS, CDR2 SASEGT. The CDR3 contains 19 residues. CDR3 bases: TGTGCCAGCAGTGAAGCCGTTGGAGGGTGGGCTCGGGGGAATTCACCCCTCCACTTT. Protein: CASSEAVGGWARGNSPLHF.

The table lists this clone with a few counts. The chain combines TRBV5-1 with TRBJ2-5; no firm D call. The V and J ends lost 4 bases and 1 base respectively, with 14 bases between them. Germline values: CDR1 SGHRS, CDR2 YFSETQ. CDR3 length equals 15 residues. CDR3 DNA sequence: TGCGCCAGCAGCCCCCTAGTAGGCGGCCAAGAGACCCAGTACTTC. Encoded protein: CASSPLVGGQETQYF.

The chain uses TRBV5-1 and TRBJ2-7, with 11 bases lining up with TRBD1. J lost 2 bases, V lost 4 bases, and 11 bases had no gene match. The germline V gene encodes CDR1 SGHRS and CDR2 YFSETQ. The CDR3 extends over 17 amino acids. The CDR3 here is CASSPSPGTGGAYEQYF. The DNA of the CDR3 is TGCGCCAGCAGCCCGAGCCCCGGGACAGGGGGGGCCTACGAGCAGTACTTC.

This clone turned up a few times. The chain combines TRBV7-2 with TRBJ1-1; 8 bases agree with TRBD1. Germline trimming cut 7 bases from V and 11 bases from J; bases unmatched to any gene: 12. CDR3 size: 13 residues. From germline, CDR1 is SGHTA and CDR2 FQGNSA. CDR3 protein: CASTKDRVRGAFF. In nucleotides, the CDR3 is TGTGCCAGCACCAAGGACAGGGTTAGGGGGGCTTTCTTT.

The chain links TRBV9 to TRBJ2-3, with 7 bases lining up with TRBD2. CDR1 and CDR2 (germline): SGDLS, YYNGEE. There are 15 residues in the CDR3. Trimming at V came to 7 bases and at J to 2 bases, leaving 10 bases not matched to a gene. CDR3 DNA sequence: TGTGCCAGCGCGGGGGACGTGTCGCCCACAGATACGCAGTATTTT. This encodes CASAGDVSPTDTQYF.

This clone has more than one count but fewer than ten. The chain recombines TRBV28 with TRBJ1-4; 8 nucleotides match TRBD1. The germline gives CDR1 MDHEN, CDR2 SYDVKM. The CDR3 has 14 amino acids. After removal of 4 bases from V and 10 bases from J, the junction contained 8 bases not matched to a gene. The CDR3 DNA sequence: TGTGCCAGCAGTTCCGGACAGGGCGATGGAAAACTGTTTTTT. Residues: CASSSGQGDGKLFF.

The chain's CDR3 is CASSLHSAMAGGAPETQYF. In DNA form, the CDR3 reads TGTGCCAGCAGCCTCCACTCCGCAATGGCGGGCGGGGCCCCAGAGACCCAGTACTTC. The rearrangement links TRBV9 to TRBJ2-5; D is perhaps TRBD2 (6 bases). The ends were cut back, 4 bases at V and 4 bases at J, with 29 bases in the middle. Germline lookup yields CDR1 SGDLS and CDR2 YYNGEE. The CDR3 consists of 19 residues.